These 7 T cell receptor beta chains share one sample of origin, sequenced in a study of T-cell reconstitution after alpha-beta-depleted transplantation in children. Library preparation (for TCRbeta) was performed with unique molecular identifiers. TCRdb re-called the PCR reads with MiXCR, one entry per CDR3 protein. The data contain 150,000 to 200,000 distinct CDR3 sequences, roughly 6.8% of them seen just once; the ten biggest clones take up 3%. The sequencing here drew on PBMCs from the stem cell graft donor, taken from the stem cell graft. The receptors come from a human donor who donated a stem cell graft to a child with Wiskott-Aldrich syndrome.

This clonotype was counted at least ten times. The CDR3 bases are TGTGCCAGCAGCCAAGGTTATTGGCTTGGCGAGCAGTACTTC. This encodes CASSQGYWLGEQYF. The chain combines TRBV14 with TRBJ2-7; D ambiguous. Trimming stripped 1 base from V and 6 bases from J, with 13 bases between. This CDR3 is built from 14 residues. Germline CDR1 and CDR2: SGHDN and FVKESK.

This clonotype was detected many times. This chain links TRBV29-1 with TRBJ1-5, with 8 nucleotides matching TRBD1. CDR3 length: 11 residues. Germline CDR1 reads SQVTM; CDR2 reads ANQGSEA. V trimming: 5 bases; J trimming: 11 bases; junction bases outside the gene matches: 5. The CDR3 loop is CSVRQGLAQHF. Written as DNA, the CDR3 is TGCAGCGTTCGACAGGGGTTAGCCCAGCATTTT. Variable domain in full (rest from reference TRBV29-1 and TRBJ1-5): SAVISQKPSRDICQRGTSLTIQCQVDSQVTMMFWYRQQPGQSLTLIATANQGSEATYESGFVIDKFPISRPNLTFSTLTVSNMSPEDSSIYLCSVRQGLAQHFGDGTRLSIL.

The chain recombines TRBV11-2 with TRBJ2-2; D gene ambiguous. CDR1 and CDR2 (germline): SGHAT, FQNNGV. Trimming removed 3 bases from V and 4 bases from J, with 12 bases in between. This CDR3 has 15 residues. CDR3 sequence reads: CASSLTWGGTGELFF. The CDR3 bases are TGTGCCAGCAGCTTGACCTGGGGTGGCACCGGGGAGCTGTTTTTT. Drawing the rest from reference TRBV11-2 and TRBJ2-2, the complete variable domain is EAGVAQSPRYKIIEKRQSVAFWCNPISGHATLYWYQQILGQGPKLLIQFQNNGVVDDSQLPKDRFSAERLKGVDSTLKIQPAKLEDSAVYLCASSLTWGGTGELFFGEGSRLTVL.

This clonotype was detected many times. The rearrangement uses TRBV29-1 and TRBJ1-2; D unclear. CDR1 is SQVTM, CDR2 ANQGSEA, per germline. The CDR3 contains 11 residues. V was cut by 4 bases and J by 5 bases, with 8 bases left in between. The CDR3 DNA sequence: TGCAGCGTTGTTCTGGAGTATGGCTACACCTTC. Protein product: CSVVLEYGYTF.

This clonotype appeared many times. The chain links TRBV6-4 to TRBJ2-1; 10 nucleotides align to TRBD2. The CDR3 loop spans 19 amino acids. Trimming took 8 bases from V and 4 from J; bases not matched to a gene: 20. The V gene's germline CDR1 is MRHNA and CDR2 SNTAGT. This CDR3 reads CASVTRGPPAGGPYNEQFF. The CDR3 DNA sequence: TGTGCCAGCGTCACTAGAGGGCCCCCAGCGGGGGGGCCTTACAATGAGCAGTTCTTC.

This clonotype was seen many times. The chain has TRBV5-1 and TRBJ2-3; a possible D gene is TRBD1 (6 bases). Trimming shortened V by 0 bases and J by 5 bases, and 7 bases separated the two germline ends. Germline assignment: CDR1 SGHRS and CDR2 YFSETQ. The CDR3 has 13 residues. This chain's CDR3 is CASSLDRVDTQYF. In DNA, the CDR3 is TGCGCCAGCAGCTTGGACAGGGTAGATACGCAGTATTTT.

This clonotype came up many times. The chain has TRBV28 and TRBJ2-7, with D unresolved. V shed 2 bases and J shed 6 bases, with 5 bases lying between them. CDR1 and CDR2 from the germline V gene are MDHEN and SYDVKM. The CDR3 consists of 11 residues. The CDR3 is CASSLGVEQYF. The CDR3 region has the DNA TGTGCCAGCAGTTTAGGGGTCGAGCAGTACTTC.